These 20 T cell receptor beta chains came from one sample sequenced in a study of blood T cell repertoires in COVID-19. The method was immunoSEQ multiplex PCR; TCRdb's version includes in-frame clones alone and lacks a portion of them. The table includes under 300,000 clones, around nine tenths detected once. The sample consisted of peripheral blood. These receptors were collected from a woman aged 40 to 50 who had recovered from COVID-19.

The chain links TRBV7-9 to TRBJ2-4; D is unclear. Per germline, CDR1 SEHNR and CDR2 FQNEAQ (reference sequence). The CDR3 extends over 11 amino acids. V gave up 5 bases and J gave up 4 bases, with 3 bases separating them. The CDR3 DNA reads as TGTGCCAGCAGCCCAAAAAACATTCAGTACTTC. Protein sequence: CASSPKNIQYF.

The chain combines TRBV5-1 with TRBJ2-1, with 14 nucleotides matching TRBD2. J gave up 9 bases and V 4 bases, and 9 bases lay outside the gene matches. This CDR3 is built from 16 residues. The germline V gene encodes CDR1 SGHRS and CDR2 YFSETQ. CDR3 coding DNA: TGCGCCAGCAGCAGCGCGGGACTAGCGGGAGTGGGTGAGCAGTTCTTC. This translates into CASSSAGLAGVGEQFF.

This chain uses TRBV9 with TRBJ2-2; D gene ambiguous. The CDR3 consists of 13 residues. Trimming stripped 7 bases from V and 1 base from J, with 8 bases between. Germline V gives CDR1 SGDLS, CDR2 YYNGEE. The CDR3 coding sequence is TGTGCCAGCGGAAACAGGAACACCGGGGAGCTGTTTTTT. Amino acid sequence: CASGNRNTGELFF. Full variable domain (outside the CDR3, taken from reference TRBV9 and TRBJ2-2): DSGVTQTPKHLITATGQRVTLRCSPRSGDLSVYWYQQSLDQGLQFLIQYYNGEERAKGNILERFSAQQFPDLHSELNLSSLELGDSALYFCASGNRNTGELFFGEGSRLTVL.

This clone was observed a single time. The chain links TRBV6-6 to TRBJ2-7; 10 bases agree with TRBD1. V shed 6 bases and J 6 bases; nucleotides not matched to a gene: 11. Germline V lookup: CDR1 MNHNY, CDR2 SVGAGI (reference sequence). This CDR3 has 15 amino acids. CDR3 DNA sequence: TGTGCCAGCAGCACCGGGACAGGGGCCCGGGGCGAGCAGTACTTC. Protein: CASSTGTGARGEQYF.

The DNA of the CDR3 is TGTGCCAGCAGCGGACGAGACAGGAACACCGGGGAGCTGTTTTTT. Translated: CASSGRDRNTGELFF. The chain uses TRBV7-8 and TRBJ2-2, with D perhaps matching TRBD1 (5 bases). Trimming removed 5 bases from V and 1 base from J, with 11 bases in between. The CDR3 has 15 amino acids. Germline lookup yields CDR1 SGHVS and CDR2 FQNEAQ.

The V call is TRBV5-1, the J call TRBJ1-6; maybe TRBD1 (6 bases). V was trimmed by 4 bases and J by 8 bases, leaving 16 bases between them. This CDR3 region has 15 residues. Per germline, CDR1 SGHRS and CDR2 YFSETQ. CDR3 protein: CASSANRDGDSPLHF. DNA of the CDR3: TGCGCCAGCAGCGCAAACAGGGACGGGGATTCACCCCTCCACTTT. Based on the CDR3 plus reference TRBV5-1 and TRBJ1-6, the full variable domain is KAGVTQTPRYLIKTRGQQVTLSCSPISGHRSVSWYQQTPGQGLQFLFEYFSETQRNKGNFPGRFSGRQFSNSRSEMNVSTLELGDSALYLCASSANRDGDSPLHFGNGTRLTVT.

The chain links TRBV5-1 to TRBJ2-3, with TRBD1 as a possible D gene (6 bases). The V and J ends lost 0 bases and 4 bases respectively, with 15 bases between them. CDR1 is SGHRS and CDR2 is YFSETQ in the germline V gene. There are 16 residues in the CDR3. The CDR3 bases are TGCGCCAGCAGCTTGGGTCGTGGGGGCCGTGCAGATACGCAGTATTTT. It yields the protein CASSLGRGGRADTQYF.

The chain has TRBV6-5 and TRBJ1-4, with 9 bases that match TRBD1. The CDR3 spans 15 residues. Germline CDR1 reads MNHEY; CDR2 reads SVGAGI. Trimming cost V 10 bases and J 8 bases; bases outside gene matches: 14. The CDR3: CATRPAGQGKEKLFF. The CDR3 DNA sequence: TGTGCCACCCGACCCGCGGGACAGGGTAAAGAAAAACTGTTTTTT.

This clone has only one observation. The chain joins TRBV2 to TRBJ2-3, with a possible D match to TRBD2 (6 bases). CDR3 length: 15 amino acids. Per the germline V gene, CDR1 is SNHLY and CDR2 is FYNNEI. The V end lost 7 bases, the J end lost 0 bases, and 14 bases lay between the germline ends. CDR3 amino acids: CASTRGRGSTDTQYF. CDR3 coding DNA: TGTGCCAGCACCAGAGGGCGGGGCAGCACAGATACGCAGTATTTT. Variable domain in full (rest from reference TRBV2 and TRBJ2-3): EPEVTQTPSHQVTQMGQEVILRCVPISNHLYFYWYRQILGQKVEFLVSFYNNEISEKSEIFDDQFSVERPDGSNFTLKIRSTKLEDSAMYFCASTRGRGSTDTQYFGPGTRLTVL.

This chain joins TRBV4-3 and TRBJ2-5; TRBD2 matches 8 bases. Unmatched junction bases numbered 13, after V lost 0 bases and J lost 7 bases. This CDR3 region has 17 residues. The germline gives CDR1 LGHNA, CDR2 YSLEER. This chain's CDR3 is CASSQDVGSGAQGTQYF. The CDR3 DNA reads TGCGCCAGCAGCCAAGATGTTGGTAGCGGGGCCCAGGGGACCCAGTACTTC.

This clone was observed a handful of times. V usage is TRBV18 and J usage is TRBJ1-2, with D maybe TRBD1 (6 bases). This CDR3 is built from 15 residues. CDR1 and CDR2 from the germline V gene are KGHSH and LQKENI. Trimming stripped 2 bases from V and 7 bases from J, with 17 bases between. CDR3 in amino acids: CASSPGVERGLGYTF. CDR3 sequence (DNA): TGTGCCAGCTCACCAGGGGTTGAGCGGGGGCTTGGCTACACCTTC.

This clone was recorded once. The chain recombines TRBV19 with TRBJ2-7; the match to TRBD2 covers 14 bases. Germline V gene data show CDR1 as LNHDA and CDR2 as SQIVND (reference sequence). The CDR3 has 15 residues. V was clipped by 4 bases and J by 4 bases; unmatched bases: 3. For the CDR3, the DNA is TGTGCCAGTAGTAGCCGGACTAGCGGGAGGTACGAGCAGTACTTC. It encodes CASSSRTSGRYEQYF.

V is TRBV10-3 and J is TRBJ1-3; D may be TRBD1 (5 bases). The CDR3 loop spans 14 amino acids. CDR1 ENHRY and CDR2 SYGVKD come from the germline V gene. Trimming pared 6 bases from V and 2 bases from J, leaving 11 bases between. CDR3 sequence: CAISFGGAGNTIYF. As DNA, the CDR3 is TGTGCCATCAGCTTCGGGGGAGCTGGAAACACCATATATTTT.

This clone has a handful of counts. The CDR3 sequence is CASVLGPSYEQYV. CDR3 in DNA: TGTGCCAGCGTCCTTGGGCCCTCCTACGAGCAGTACGTC. This chain links TRBV5-8 with TRBJ2-7; no reliable D call. From germline, CDR1 is SGHTS and CDR2 YDEGEE. Trimming took 7 bases from V and 0 from J, leaving 11 bases between them. This CDR3 comprises 13 residues.

Here the CDR3 DNA reads TGTGCCAGCAGCTTGCCGACAGCGGAAAAACTGTTTTTT. This gives the protein CASSLPTAEKLFF. The chain employs TRBV5-5 and TRBJ1-4, with D perhaps TRBD1 (5 bases). CDR3 length: 13 amino acids. The V and J ends lost 1 base and 8 bases respectively, with 9 bases between them. The germline gives CDR1 SGHKS, CDR2 YYEKEE (reference sequence). Using reference TRBV5-5 and TRBJ1-4 for the parts outside the CDR3, the full variable domain is DAGVTQSPTHLIKTRGQQVTLRCSPISGHKSVSWYQQVLGQGPQFIFQYYEKEERGRGNFPDRFSARQFPNYSSELNVNALLLGDSALYLCASSLPTAEKLFFGSGTQLSVL.

The V call is TRBV18, the J call TRBJ2-1; 12 nucleotides align to TRBD2. Losses at the gene ends were 2 bases for V and 5 bases for J; bases not matched to a gene: 4. There are 16 residues in the CDR3. Germline assignment: CDR1 KGHSH and CDR2 LQKENI. DNA of the CDR3: TGTGCCAGCTCACCATCCCTAGCGGGGGGGGACAATGAGCAGTTCTTC. Its protein is CASSPSLAGGDNEQFF.

The rearrangement joins TRBV20-1 to TRBJ1-1; D is unresolved. Trimming removed 6 bases from V and 4 bases from J, with 9 bases in between. From germline, CDR1 is DFQATT and CDR2 SNEGSKA (reference sequence). The CDR3 covers 11 residues. CDR3 sequence reads: CSAAPGTEAFF. The CDR3, as DNA: TGCAGTGCAGCCCCGGGCACTGAAGCTTTCTTT.

The chain carries TRBV27 and TRBJ1-5; D remains unclear. Trimming shortened V by 2 bases and J by 2 bases, and 16 bases separated the two germline ends. CDR1 and CDR2 from the germline V gene are MNHEY and SMNVEV (reference sequence). CDR3 length: 17 residues. DNA of the CDR3: TGTGCCAGCAGTTTACTGTCCGGAGGTGTAGGCAATCAGCCCCAGCATTTT. Its protein is CASSLLSGGVGNQPQHF.

This clone was detected only a few times. DNA for the CDR3: TGTGCCAGCACCCGAATCGCAACACTAAATGGCTACACCTTC. Its protein is CASTRIATLNGYTF. The rearrangement joins TRBV6-6 to TRBJ1-2; D remains ambiguous. V lost 7 bases and J lost 6, with 18 bases in between. Looked up from germline, CDR1 is MNHNY and CDR2 is SVGAGI (reference sequence). The CDR3 has 14 residues.

The chain joins TRBV3-1 (or the pseudogene TRBV3-2) to TRBJ1-3, with a tentative D call TRBD1 (5 bases). Germline CDR1 is LGHDT and CDR2 is YNNKEL (reference sequence). The CDR3 has 14 residues. V was shortened by 0 bases and J by 4 bases, with 7 bases between the two germline ends. CDR3 sequence reads: CASSQDGGGNTIYF. The CDR3 bases are TGTGCCAGCAGCCAAGATGGGGGGGGAAACACCATATATTTT.